This T cell receptor beta chain is drawn from a study of cytomegalovirus exposure and HLA in healthy donors. In the study overall: Membership in the Caucasian-associated ancestry cluster was found for around 81% of fewer than 450 genotyped donors. General study results and limits: Later analysis demonstrated an association between a missense DCLRE1C variant and TCR beta V- and J-gene trimming. A later analysis showed TCR association rates differing by HLA locus, peaking at DRB1 and lowest at HLA-C.

The PCR made use of 60 Vbeta and 13 Jbeta primers. Generated by immunoSEQ multiplex PCR, the TCRdb table keeps only in-frame clones and is missing some. The sample gives 150,000 to 200,000 clones, around 80% of which show up once; under 7.5% is in the top ten. With respect to this clone: The antigen is not known.

The CDR3 spans 13 residues. Germline CDR1 is LNHNV and CDR2 is YYDKDF (reference sequence). Trimming took 0 bases from V and 5 from J, leaving 7 bases between them. The TCR originated in a man aged 40-50 years in good health and CMV-seronegative. The V and J genes are TRBV15 and TRBJ2-5; D remains ambiguous. The sequenced sample consisted of PBMCs. CDR3 sequence: CATSRDQVETQYF. CDR3 nucleotide sequence: TGTGCCACCAGCAGAGATCAGGTGGAGACCCAGTACTTC.